This passage covers 17 T cell receptor beta chains from one sample sequenced in a study of T cells in Graves' hyperthyroidism and ophthalmopathy. There were TCR beta CDR3 regions amplified from RNA transcripts. The HTBI primer set was used in a first-round RT-PCR of the TCR CDR3. TCRdb re-analysed the multiplex PCR reads in MiXCR, keeping a single row per CDR3 protein. The repertoire holds hundreds of thousands of distinct CDR3 sequences, with around 13% as singletons. Sequenced sample: blood. These receptors were obtained from a woman aged 18-29 years with Graves' hyperthyroidism.

This clonotype showed up many times. This chain connects TRBV6-2 or TRBV6-3 to TRBJ2-2; 8 bases are shared with TRBD1. Trimming at V came to 1 base and at J to 1 base, leaving 5 bases not matched to a gene. Per germline, CDR1 MNHEY and CDR2 SVGEGT. The CDR3 covers 17 residues. This CDR3 is CASSYFIGTGNTGELFF. The CDR3 region has the DNA TGTGCCAGCAGTTACTTCATCGGGACAGGGAACACCGGGGAGCTGTTTTTT.

This clonotype was counted many times. The chain carries TRBV2 and TRBJ2-7; 9 bases are shared with TRBD1. The CDR3 length is 16 residues. CDR1 is SNHLY and CDR2 is FYNNEI in the germline V gene. With V trimmed by 8 bases and J by 0 bases, 11 bases remained unmatched. This CDR3 is CASVPLGDRASYEQYF. The CDR3 region has the DNA TGTGCCAGCGTCCCGTTAGGGGACAGGGCCTCCTACGAGCAGTACTTC. Variable domain in full (rest from reference TRBV2 and TRBJ2-7): EPEVTQTPSHQVTQMGQEVILRCVPISNHLYFYWYRQILGQKVEFLVSFYNNEISEKSEIFDDQFSVERPDGSNFTLKIRSTKLEDSAMYFCASVPLGDRASYEQYFGPGTRLTVT.

The sample holds many counts of this clonotype. The chain uses TRBV4-1 and TRBJ2-7; no clear D gene. Germline assignment: CDR1 MGHRA and CDR2 YSYEKL. The CDR3 length is 14 residues. V was trimmed by 4 bases and J by 3 bases, leaving 13 bases between them. The CDR3 region is CASSPAARNYEQYF. The CDR3 nucleotides read TGCGCCAGCAGCCCGGCGGCCAGGAACTACGAGCAGTACTTC.

This clonotype was detected many times. V and J are TRBV6-1 and TRBJ2-7, with 8 bases matching TRBD1. Unmatched junction bases numbered 6, after V lost 5 bases and J lost 3 bases. CDR3 length: 14 residues. Germline V gene sequence: CDR1 MNHNS, CDR2 SASEGT. CDR3 residues: CASSYRGQVYEQYF. CDR3 bases: TGTGCCAGCAGTTATCGGGGACAGGTCTACGAGCAGTACTTC.

This clonotype has at least ten counts. This chain connects TRBV24-1 to TRBJ2-3, with 9 nucleotides matching TRBD1. CDR3 size: 16 residues. Germline CDR1 is KGHDR and CDR2 is SFDVKD. After removal of 3 bases from V and 7 bases from J, the junction contained 10 bases not matched to a gene. The chain's CDR3 is CATSDPGTGPTNTQYF. The CDR3 DNA follows: TGTGCCACCAGTGATCCCGGGACAGGGCCCACTAATACGCAGTATTTT.

Worth noting for this clonotype: Sequence at one end of the junction differs from germline and may be a read error. The V and J genes are TRBV7-3 and TRBJ2-1; D is possibly TRBD2 (6 bases). Germline CDR1 SGHTA, CDR2 FQGTGA. The CDR3 consists of 15 residues. CDR3 sequence reads: CASSLSGSRYSEQFF. CDR3 sequence (DNA): TGTGCCAGCAGCTTATCCGGGAGTCGGTACAGTGAGCAGTTCTTC.

The table lists this clonotype with many counts. The gene calls are TRBV10-3 and TRBJ2-3; 7 nucleotides agree with TRBD2. Germline values: CDR1 ENHRY, CDR2 SYGVKD. V lost 6 bases and J lost 2; bases outside the gene matches: 5. The CDR3 runs 14 residues. CDR3 coding DNA: TGTGCCATCAGACGGGAGGCCCCCACAGATACGCAGTATTTT. Translated, it gives CAIRREAPTDTQYF.

A few counts support this clonotype. The chain combines TRBV28 with TRBJ2-3; D call uncertain. From germline, CDR1 is MDHEN and CDR2 SYDVKM. The CDR3 spans 16 residues. V dropped 6 bases and J dropped 2 bases, with 18 bases sitting between them. As DNA, the CDR3 is TGTGCCAGCAGAGAAAGGGCCTCTAGAAACACAGATACGCAGTATTTT. Protein product: CASRERASRNTDTQYF.

This clonotype appeared a few times. This sequence joins TRBV5-1 and TRBJ2-2, with 12 bases aligning to TRBD2. The germline gives CDR1 SGHRS, CDR2 YFSETQ. V trimming: 4 bases; J trimming: 4 bases; junction bases outside the gene matches: 8. This CDR3 is 17 amino acids long. The CDR3 protein is CASSVGLAGFPTGELFF. The DNA for the CDR3 is TGCGCCAGCAGCGTAGGACTAGCGGGATTCCCCACCGGGGAGCTGTTTTTT.

The V call is TRBV20-1, the J call TRBJ1-5; 9 bases fit TRBD1. V lost 5 bases to trimming and J lost 0 bases; unmatched junction nucleotides: 14. This CDR3 region has 18 residues. Germline V CDR1 and CDR2: DFQATT, SNEGSKA (reference sequence). The CDR3 DNA is TGCAGTGCTGGGGGAGGGGGGACAGGGTTCCATAGCAATCAGCCCCAGCATTTT. Translating gives CSAGGGGTGFHSNQPQHF.

The chain carries TRBV6-1 and TRBJ2-7, with a weak D call TRBD1 (6 bases). From germline, CDR1 is MNHNS and CDR2 SASEGT. This CDR3 comprises 17 residues. V gave up 5 bases and J gave up 0 bases, with 20 bases separating them. CDR3 sequence (DNA): TGTGCCAGCAGTACCGCCACGGGGACACCTATCTCCTACGAGCAGTACTTC. Its protein product is CASSTATGTPISYEQYF.

This clonotype was seen many times. This chain connects TRBV11-3 to TRBJ1-6; D remains unclear. The germline V gene encodes CDR1 SGHNT and CDR2 YENEEA. Trimming shortened V by 5 bases and J by 1 base, and 6 bases separated the two germline ends. The CDR3 extends over 14 amino acids. The CDR3 reads CASSRGSYNSPLHF. As DNA, the CDR3 is TGTGCCAGCAGCCGAGGATCCTATAATTCACCCCTCCACTTT.

This clonotype was found many times. The genes are TRBV20-1 and TRBJ2-3; 8 nucleotides align to TRBD1. Germline CDR1 DFQATT, CDR2 SNEGSKA (reference sequence). V trimming: 6 bases; J trimming: 9 bases; junction bases outside the gene matches: 11. The CDR3 sequence is 13 residues long. DNA of the CDR3: TGCAGTGCCGCGGCAGGGGGCGTGTGGACGCAGTATTTT. It is translated as CSAAAGGVWTQYF.

This clonotype was picked up a small number of times. The CDR3 end shows no conserved phenylalanine or tryptophan, and so a read error is likely. CDR3 region: CASSDRGNTEAFL. Here the CDR3 DNA reads TGTGCCAGTAGTGACCGGGGGAACACTGAAGCTTTCCTT. This chain joins TRBV19 and TRBJ1-1; no reliable D call. The CDR3 extends over 13 amino acids. Germline-derived CDR1 and CDR2 are LNHDA and SQIVND (reference sequence). V lost 5 bases and J lost 1, with 8 bases in between.

This clonotype has only a few counts. This chain joins TRBV6-6 and TRBJ1-5; D is ambiguous. Germline V CDR1 and CDR2: MNHNY, SVGAGI (reference sequence). V lost 0 bases, J lost 8 bases, and 14 bases lay in between. The CDR3 runs 15 residues. The CDR3 spells CASSYSLSLSEPQHF. DNA of the CDR3: TGTGCCAGCAGTTACTCGCTGAGCCTATCGGAGCCCCAGCATTTT.

This clonotype was counted between two and nine times. CDR3 sequence (DNA): TGTGCCAGCAGTTTTGAGGGAGGCGTCTGGAATGAGCAGTTCTTC. Its protein is CASSFEGGVWNEQFF. The chain combines TRBV12-3 or TRBV12-4 with TRBJ2-1, with TRBD2 as a possible D gene (6 bases). CDR3 length equals 15 residues. V was shortened by 3 bases and J by 7 bases, with 16 bases between the two germline ends.

This clonotype was counted a few times. The gene calls are TRBV15 and TRBJ2-7, with D perhaps TRBD2 (5 bases). The CDR3 runs 15 residues. The ends were cut back, 3 bases at V and 5 bases at J, with 17 bases in the middle. Germline CDR1 LNHNV, CDR2 YYDKDF (reference sequence). The CDR3 sequence is CATSRDLTPGNEQYF. The CDR3 DNA reads TGTGCCACCAGCAGGGACCTAACGCCCGGGAACGAGCAGTACTTC.